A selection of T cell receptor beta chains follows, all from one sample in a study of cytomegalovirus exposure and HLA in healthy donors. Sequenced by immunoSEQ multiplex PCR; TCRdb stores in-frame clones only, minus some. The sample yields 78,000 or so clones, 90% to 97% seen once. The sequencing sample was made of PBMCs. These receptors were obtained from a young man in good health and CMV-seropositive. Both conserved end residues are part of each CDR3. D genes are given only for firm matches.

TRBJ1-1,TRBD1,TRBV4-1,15,CASSRDRAAHTEAFF,TGCGCCAGCAGCCGAGACAGGGCCGCGCACACTGAAGCTTTCTTT
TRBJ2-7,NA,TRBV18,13,CASSPGQSYEQYF,TGTGCCAGCTCGCCCGGACAGTCCTACGAGCAGTACTTC
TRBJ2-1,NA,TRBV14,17,CASSLGSGAGFLNEQFF,TGTGCCAGCAGCCTGGGCTCCGGGGCGGGATTTCTCAATGAGCAGTTCTTC
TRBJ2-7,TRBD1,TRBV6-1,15,CASSLPGQGVYEQYF,TGTGCCAGCAGCTTACCGGGACAGGGGGTCTACGAGCAGTACTTC
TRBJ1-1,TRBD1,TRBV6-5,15,CASSGTGGAYTEAFF,TGTGCCAGCAGCGGGACAGGGGGCGCGTACACTGAAGCTTTCTTT
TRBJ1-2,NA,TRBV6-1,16,CASSEARSNTNYGYTF,TGTGCCAGCAGTGAAGCGCGAAGTAATACTAACTATGGCTACACCTTC
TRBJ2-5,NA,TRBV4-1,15,CASSQVVEGQETQYF,TGCGCCAGCAGCCAAGTTGTCGAGGGACAAGAGACCCAGTACTTC
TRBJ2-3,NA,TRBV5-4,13,CASSKRYTDTQYF,TGTGCCAGCAGTAAGCGGTACACAGATACGCAGTATTTT
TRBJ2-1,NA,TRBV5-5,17,CASSGPRVMYSYNEQFF,TGTGCCAGCAGCGGCCCCAGGGTGATGTATTCCTACAATGAGCAGTTCTTC
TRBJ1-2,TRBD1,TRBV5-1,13,CASGLGQGNGYTF,TGCGCCAGTGGACTCGGACAGGGGAATGGCTACACCTTC
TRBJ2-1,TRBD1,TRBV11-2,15,CASSPGTGELNEQFF,TGTGCCAGCAGCCCTGGGACAGGGGAATTAAATGAGCAGTTCTTC
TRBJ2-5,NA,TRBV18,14,CASSPVVLLETQYF,TGTGCCAGCTCACCAGTTGTATTGTTAGAGACCCAGTACTTC
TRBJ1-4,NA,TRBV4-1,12,CASSSLRGKLFF,TGCGCCAGCAGTTCTCTTAGGGGAAAACTGTTTTTT